One and the same sample provided the 10 T cell receptor beta chains below, sequenced in a study of cytomegalovirus exposure and HLA in healthy donors. The PCR was carried out with 60 Vbeta primers and 13 Jbeta primers. The data were produced by immunoSEQ multiplex PCR, yet TCRdb's version contains in-frame clones alone and is incomplete. In the table there are 95,000 to 150,000 clones, 74% of which are singletons. Sequences were obtained from PBMCs. The receptors were gathered from a middle-aged man in good health and CMV-seropositive.

V usage is TRBV11-2 and J usage is TRBJ2-5, with TRBD2 as a possible D gene (6 bases). The ends were cut back, 4 bases at V and 5 bases at J, with 11 bases in the middle. This CDR3 spans 13 amino acids. The V gene's germline CDR1 is SGHAT and CDR2 FQNNGV. DNA for the CDR3: TGTGCCAGCAGCTCGACGGGGGTGGAGACCCAGTACTTC. Protein sequence: CASSSTGVETQYF. Combining the CDR3 with reference TRBV11-2 and TRBJ2-5 gives the whole variable domain EAGVAQSPRYKIIEKRQSVAFWCNPISGHATLYWYQQILGQGPKLLIQFQNNGVVDDSQLPKDRFSAERLKGVDSTLKIQPAKLEDSAVYLCASSSTGVETQYFGPGTRLLVL.

This rearrangement joins TRBV4-3 to TRBJ2-3; 10 bases line up with TRBD2. The germline V gene encodes CDR1 LGHNA and CDR2 YSLEER. This CDR3 has 16 residues. Losses at the gene ends were 0 bases for V and 4 bases for J; bases not matched to a gene: 4. In DNA form, the CDR3 reads TGCGCCAGCAGCCAAGACGCCGGGACTAGCGCAGATACGCAGTATTTT. Protein sequence: CASSQDAGTSADTQYF.

This chain joins TRBV7-6 and TRBJ2-2; D gene ambiguous. Germline CDR1 and CDR2: SGHVS and FNYEAQ. CDR3 length: 15 amino acids. V lost 0 bases and J 7 bases, leaving 12 bases between the germline ends. Written as DNA, the CDR3 is TGTGCCAGCAGCTTAGCGTCGAGAAGTGTCGGGGAGCTGTTTTTT. Translated: CASSLASRSVGELFF.

The rearrangement links TRBV7-6 to TRBJ2-2; TRBD2 matches 7 bases. The length of the CDR3 is 16 residues. V trimming: 3 bases; J trimming: 2 bases; junction bases outside the gene matches: 6. CDR1 is SGHVS and CDR2 is FNYEAQ in the germline V gene. The CDR3 protein is CASSFPGTTNTGELFF. Here the CDR3 DNA reads TGTGCCAGCAGCTTCCCCGGGACTACCAACACCGGGGAGCTGTTTTTT. The full variable domain, its missing parts supplied by reference TRBV7-6 and TRBJ2-2, is GAGVSQSPRYKVTKRGQDVALRCDPISGHVSLYWYRQALGQGPEFLTYFNYEAQQDKSGLPNDRFSAERPEGSISTLTIQRTEQRDSAMYRCASSFPGTTNTGELFFGEGSRLTVL.

The chain has TRBV5-1 and TRBJ2-7; 8 positions match TRBD1. Germline V gene lookup returns CDR1 SGHRS and CDR2 YFSETQ. The CDR3 is 17 amino acids. The junction had 11 bases not matched to a gene; V was cut back by 0 bases and J by 3 bases. The CDR3 sequence: CASSLGLSAGGIYEQYF. CDR3 coding DNA: TGCGCCAGCAGCTTGGGGCTTTCGGCAGGGGGCATCTACGAGCAGTACTTC.

The genes are TRBV11-2 and TRBJ1-2; D not resolved. CDR1 is SGHAT and CDR2 is FQNNGV in the germline V gene. This CDR3 has 11 residues. The V and J ends lost 8 bases and 0 bases respectively, with 4 bases between them. The CDR3 DNA reads as TGTGCCAGCGGCACTAACTATGGCTACACCTTC. It is translated as CASGTNYGYTF.

V usage is TRBV28 and J usage is TRBJ1-4; unclear D gene. This CDR3 is built from 12 residues. Per germline, CDR1 MDHEN and CDR2 SYDVKM. V was pared by 5 bases and J by 7 bases, with 8 bases between. CDR3 bases: TGTGCCAGCAGTCTTCCCAGTGAAAAACTGTTTTTT. This encodes CASSLPSEKLFF.

This clone was seen a handful of times. The rearrangement uses TRBV25-1 and TRBJ1-3; unclear D gene. V was shortened by 4 bases and J by 4 bases, with 11 bases between the two germline ends. Germline CDR1 is MGHDK and CDR2 is SYGVNS. There are 14 residues in the CDR3. The CDR3 sequence: CASSVNGGGNTIYF. For the CDR3, the DNA is TGTGCCAGCAGTGTAAACGGCGGAGGAAACACCATATATTTT.

V usage is TRBV7-6 and J usage is TRBJ2-1; TRBD2 might be the D (6 bases). The CDR3 contains 17 residues. With 0 bases removed from V and 0 bases from J, the gap between germline ends came to 12 bases. Germline CDR1 reads SGHVS; CDR2 reads FNYEAQ. CDR3 loop: CASSLAGGTSSYNEQFF. CDR3 DNA: TGTGCCAGCAGCTTAGCGGGCGGGACCAGCTCCTACAATGAGCAGTTCTTC.

The gene calls are TRBV29-1 and TRBJ1-4; no clear D gene. The germline V gene encodes CDR1 SQVTM and CDR2 ANQGSEA. The CDR3 is 11 residues long. The V end lost 4 bases, the J end lost 8 bases, and 8 bases lay between the germline ends. CDR3 residues: CSVGSGEKLFF. DNA for the CDR3: TGCAGCGTTGGGAGTGGAGAAAAACTGTTTTTT.